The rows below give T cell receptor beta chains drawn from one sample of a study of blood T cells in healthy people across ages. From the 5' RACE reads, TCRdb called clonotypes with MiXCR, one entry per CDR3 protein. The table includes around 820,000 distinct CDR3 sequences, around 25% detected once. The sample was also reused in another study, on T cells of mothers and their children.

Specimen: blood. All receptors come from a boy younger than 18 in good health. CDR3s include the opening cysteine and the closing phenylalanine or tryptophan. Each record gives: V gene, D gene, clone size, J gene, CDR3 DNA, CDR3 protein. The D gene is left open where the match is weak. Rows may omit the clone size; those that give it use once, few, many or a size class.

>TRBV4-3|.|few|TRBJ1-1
TGCGCCAGCAGCCAGCTCAGGGGTTGGTTTGGGAACACTGAAGCTTTCTTT
CASSQLRGWFGNTEAFF
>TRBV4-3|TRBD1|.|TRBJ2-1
TGCGCCAGCAGCCAAGGGACAGGGACGGTAATCGAGCAGTTCTTC
CASSQGTGTVIEQFF
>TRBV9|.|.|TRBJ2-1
TGTGCCAGCAGCCCCCGCGCAGACAATGAGCAGTTCTTC
CASSPRADNEQFF
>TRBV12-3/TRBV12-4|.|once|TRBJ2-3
TGTGCCAGCAGTTTATACACAGATGCGCAGTATTTT
CASSLYTDAQYF
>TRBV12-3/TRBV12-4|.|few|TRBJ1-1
TGTGCCAGCAGTCTCCCCGGGGGGGGGCCCAACACTGAAGCTTTCTTT
CASSLPGGGPNTEAFF
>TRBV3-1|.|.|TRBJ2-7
TGTGCCAGCAGCCAGGACGCACAGGAAGCCTTCTCCTACGAGCAGTACTTC
CASSQDAQEAFSYEQYF
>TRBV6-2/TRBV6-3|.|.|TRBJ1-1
TGTGCCAGCAGTTACGGCGCTCTGAACACTGAAGCTTTCTTT
CASSYGALNTEAFF
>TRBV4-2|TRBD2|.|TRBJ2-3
TGTGCCAGCAGCCCCCTCCTCACTAGCGGGGGCACAGATACGCAGTATTTT
CASSPLLTSGGTDTQYF
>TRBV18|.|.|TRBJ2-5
TGTGCCAGCTCACCAGGTGGAGGGGGAATCCAAGAGACCCAGTACTTC
CASSPGGGGIQETQYF
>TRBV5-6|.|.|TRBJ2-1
TGTGCCAGCAGCTTGGTATGGGGGTTCAGCTCCTACAATGAGCAGTTCTTC
CASSLVWGFSSYNEQFF
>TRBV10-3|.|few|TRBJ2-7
TGTGCCATCAAAGCGGATGCCTACGAGCAGTACTTC
CAIKADAYEQYF
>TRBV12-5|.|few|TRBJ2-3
TGTGCTAGTGGTTCGTCAGGCAATACCTATAGCAATCAGCCCCAGTATTTT
CASGSSGNTYSNQPQYF
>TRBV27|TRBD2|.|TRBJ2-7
TGTGCCAGCAGTTTAAATGGGCTAGCGGGAGCCTACGAGCAGTACTTC
CASSLNGLAGAYEQYF
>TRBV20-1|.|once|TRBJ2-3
TGCAGTGCTACCGTTGTGGGGCTCACAGATACGCAGTATTTT
CSATVVGLTDTQYF
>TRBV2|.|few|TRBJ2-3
TGTGCCAGCAGTGAAAGGCGCAGGGGGGGAGATACGCAGTATTTT
CASSERRRGGDTQYF
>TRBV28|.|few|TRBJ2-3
TGTGCCAGCAGTTTGGGTGGGGTTGGGGATACGCAGTATTTT
CASSLGGVGDTQYF
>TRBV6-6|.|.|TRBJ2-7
TGTGCCAGCAGTTACAGCCAACAGGGCATCCTCCCGTTC
CASSYSQQGILPF
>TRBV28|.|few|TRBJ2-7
TGTGCCAGCAGTTTTTGGGGGGCAAGCTCCTACGAGCAGTACTTC
CASSFWGASSYEQYF
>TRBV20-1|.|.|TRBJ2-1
TGCAGTGCCCAACGGTCTGAGCAGTTCTTC
CSAQRSEQFF
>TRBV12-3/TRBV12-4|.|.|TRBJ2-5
TGTGCCAGCAGTTTCCCGGACAGCTCCCAAGAGACCCAGTACTTC
CASSFPDSSQETQYF
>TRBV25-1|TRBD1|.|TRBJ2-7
TGTGCCAGCAGTGAGGCCACAGGGGGCCCCCACGAGCAGTACTTC
CASSEATGGPHEQYF
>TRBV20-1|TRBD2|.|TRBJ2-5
TGCAGTGCTAGGAATAGCGGGGGCCTCTGGGAGACCCAGTACTTC
CSARNSGGLWETQYF
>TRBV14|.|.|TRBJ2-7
TGTGCCAGCAGCCAAGATCCGGCAGGCTACGAGCAGTACTTC
CASSQDPAGYEQYF
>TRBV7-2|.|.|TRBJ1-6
TGTGCCAGCAGCCCTAGGGGTGGGGGGTATTCACCCCTCCACTTT
CASSPRGGGYSPLHF
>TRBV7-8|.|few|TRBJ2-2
TGTGCCAGCAGCTGGTCCTCGGGCACCGGGGAGCTGTTTTTT
CASSWSSGTGELFF
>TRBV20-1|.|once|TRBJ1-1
TGCAGTGCGCGGTCGACAAGGATCACTGAAGCTTTCTTT
CSARSTRITEAFF
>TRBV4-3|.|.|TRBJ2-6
TGCGCCAGCAGCCAAGAAATGCCGGTTGGTAACCCTGGGGCCAACGTCCTGACTTTC
CASSQEMPVGNPGANVLTF